The 8 T cell receptor beta chains below all came from one sample that was sequenced in a study of blood T cells in healthy people across ages. The use of a sample-barcoded 5' primer and a J-beta primer mix characterized a second PCR of about 7 to 12 cycles. TCRdb reanalysed the 5' RACE reads using MiXCR and keeps one entry per CDR3 protein. The sample consists of roughly 2 million distinct CDR3 sequences, less than 50% of them appearing once. Sequenced material: blood. These receptors all come from a woman between 40 and 50 years old in good health.

The chain is built from TRBV7-2 and TRBJ1-5; no reliable D call. Trimming stripped 0 bases from V and 4 bases from J, with 19 bases between. The CDR3 extends over 18 amino acids. Per germline, CDR1 SGHTA and CDR2 FQGNSA. CDR3: CASSLAPVGSLENQPQHF. CDR3 DNA sequence: TGTGCCAGCAGCTTAGCACCCGTAGGGAGTCTGGAGAATCAGCCCCAGCATTTT.

This clonotype was counted between two and nine times. The chain combines TRBV6-6 with TRBJ2-7; the match to TRBD2 covers 10 bases. From germline, CDR1 is MNHNY and CDR2 SVGAGI (reference sequence). Losses at the gene ends were 5 bases for V and 0 bases for J; bases not matched to a gene: 4. The CDR3 contains 15 residues. For the CDR3, the DNA is TGTGCCAGCAGTACTCTAGCGGGGGACTCCTACGAGCAGTACTTC. Translation: CASSTLAGDSYEQYF.

The CDR3 DNA is TGTGCCAGCAGCCCCCCATCAGGGGGCGGCTACGAGCAGTACTTC. Translation: CASSPPSGGGYEQYF. J is TRBJ2-7 and V is TRBV13; 8 bases fit TRBD1. V lost 5 bases and J lost 3; bases outside the gene matches: 9. Germline V lookup: CDR1 PRHDT, CDR2 FYEKMQ (reference sequence). The CDR3 is made up of 15 amino acids. The whole variable domain, filled in from reference TRBV13 and TRBJ2-7, reads AAGVIQSPRHLIKEKRETATLKCYPIPRHDTVYWYQQGPGQDPQFLISFYEKMQSDKGSIPDRFSAQQFSDYHSELNMSSLELGDSALYFCASSPPSGGGYEQYFGPGTRLTVT.

This clonotype has only one observation. This chain uses TRBV25-1 with TRBJ1-5, with D unresolved. Trimming left V 3 bases short and J 0 bases short, with 9 bases between. The CDR3 spans 15 residues. The germline V gene encodes CDR1 MGHDK and CDR2 SYGVNS. The CDR3: CASSDWLGSNQPQHF. The CDR3 bases are TGTGCCAGCAGTGACTGGTTGGGTAGCAATCAGCCCCAGCATTTT.

The rearrangement uses TRBV20-1 and TRBJ2-3; D uncertain. The CDR3 length is 13 residues. V was cut by 4 bases and J by 5 bases, with 13 bases left in between. Germline V gene lookup returns CDR1 DFQATT and CDR2 SNEGSKA (reference sequence). CDR3 sequence reads: CSAIFQVLDTQYF. As DNA, the CDR3 is TGCAGTGCTATTTTTCAGGTTTTAGATACGCAGTATTTT.

The chain is built from TRBV4-2 and TRBJ1-1; D is perhaps TRBD1 (5 bases). The CDR3 covers 16 residues. V gave up 1 base and J gave up 0 bases, with 12 bases separating them. CDR1 is LGHNA, CDR2 YNFKEQ, per germline. The CDR3 bases are TGTGCCAGCAGCCAAGGGTCAGGGCCCATGAACACTGAAGCTTTCTTT. It codes for CASSQGSGPMNTEAFF.

The genes are TRBV9 and TRBJ1-2; D gene unclear. Germline V lookup: CDR1 SGDLS, CDR2 YYNGEE. The CDR3 has 15 amino acids. The V end was cut by 0 bases, the J end by 8 bases, with 17 bases between. CDR3 residues: CASSVDLRLRGGYTF. CDR3 bases: TGTGCCAGCAGCGTAGATCTCAGGCTCCGAGGCGGCTACACCTTC.

J is TRBJ2-3 and V is TRBV20-1; 7 bases map to TRBD2. The germline gives CDR1 DFQATT, CDR2 SNEGSKA (reference sequence). The CDR3 length is 13 residues. J was trimmed by 2 bases and V by 7 bases; bases with no gene match: 6. Written as DNA, the CDR3 is TGCAGTGGTCTAGCGGAGAACACAGATACGCAGTATTTT. Translated: CSGLAENTDTQYF.